The 17 T cell receptor beta chains reported below all come from one sample, sequenced in a study of T-cell memory formation after mild COVID-19. TCRdb itself ran the 5' RACE reads through MiXCR, one entry per CDR3 protein. The table lists fewer than 90,000 distinct CDR3 sequences, about 15% of them singletons. The sample was PBMCs or a T cell subset sorted from them (not recorded which). All receptors derive from an adult woman who had mild COVID-19 (a few samples of this study predate the infection). Cell type and time point are not known.

This chain joins TRBV11-1 and TRBJ2-3; D call uncertain. Looked up from germline, CDR1 is SGHAT and CDR2 is FQDESV (reference sequence). The CDR3 runs to 13 residues. Trimming pared 5 bases from V and 5 bases from J, leaving 11 bases between. For the CDR3, the DNA is TGTGCCAGCAGCGGTACGGTGGGAGATACGCAGTATTTT. The encoded protein is CASSGTVGDTQYF.

This clonotype was seen at least ten times. The rearrangement links TRBV7-9 to TRBJ2-3; 11 nucleotides agree with TRBD2. There are 19 residues in the CDR3. Germline assignment: CDR1 SEHNR and CDR2 FQNEAQ (reference sequence). Unmatched junction bases numbered 12, after V lost 3 bases and J lost 1 base. The CDR3, as DNA: TGTGCCAGCAGCTTCCCGGGACTAGCGGATCTCAAGGGCACAGATACGCAGTATTTT. It translates to CASSFPGLADLKGTDTQYF. Full variable domain (rest looked up from reference TRBV7-9 and TRBJ2-3): DTGVSQNPRHKITKRGQNVTFRCDPISEHNRLYWYRQTLGQGPEFLTYFQNEAQLEKSRLLSDRFSAERPKGSFSTLEIQRTEQGDSAMYLCASSFPGLADLKGTDTQYFGPGTRLTVL.

The V gene is TRBV4-1, the J gene TRBJ1-1; no clear D gene. This CDR3 has 13 residues. Germline assignment: CDR1 MGHRA and CDR2 YSYEKL. V was shortened by 5 bases and J by 4 bases, with 11 bases between the two germline ends. CDR3 nucleotides: TGCGCCAGCAGCACCCTCCAGTCCACTGAAGCTTTCTTT. It codes for CASSTLQSTEAFF.

The chain links TRBV11-2 to TRBJ1-2; maybe TRBD1 (5 bases). The CDR3 is 14 amino acids. V lost 1 base and J lost 4, with 10 bases in between. Germline V lookup: CDR1 SGHAT, CDR2 FQNNGV. The CDR3 protein is CASSLVQGSYGYTF. The CDR3 region has the DNA TGTGCCAGCAGCTTAGTTCAGGGTAGCTATGGCTACACCTTC.

The J gene is TRBJ2-1, the V gene TRBV12-3 or TRBV12-4; 7 bases are shared with TRBD1. The CDR3 sequence is 16 residues long. Unmatched junction bases numbered 8, after V lost 6 bases and J lost 0 bases. The CDR3 region has the DNA TGTGCCAGCAGACCCACCGGGACAGCCTCCTACAATGAGCAGTTCTTC. Translating gives CASRPTGTASYNEQFF.

The rearrangement uses TRBV9 and TRBJ2-1; no clear D gene. CDR1 is SGDLS and CDR2 is YYNGEE in the germline V gene. CDR3 size: 11 residues. Trimming removed 4 bases from V and 8 bases from J, with 7 bases in between. CDR3 protein: CASSTTHEQFF. In DNA, the CDR3 is TGTGCCAGCAGCACCACACATGAGCAGTTCTTC.

The table lists this clonotype with a few counts. The chain links TRBV9 to TRBJ2-7; D possibly corresponds to TRBD2 (5 bases). The CDR3 length is 15 residues. The germline gives CDR1 SGDLS, CDR2 YYNGEE. The ends were cut back, 1 base at V and 0 bases at J, with 11 bases in the middle. CDR3 protein: CASSVSSGSSYEQYF. For the CDR3, the DNA is TGTGCCAGCAGCGTATCGAGCGGAAGCTCCTACGAGCAGTACTTC.

This clonotype came up a few times. The CDR3 sequence is CASKRGLAGSVYEQYF. CDR3 DNA: TGTGCCTCCAAGCGGGGACTAGCGGGATCCGTTTACGAGCAGTACTTC. J is TRBJ2-7 and V is TRBV7-9; 13 nucleotides line up with TRBD2. Germline V CDR1 and CDR2: SEHNR, FQNEAQ (reference sequence). V gave up 11 bases and J gave up 4 bases; unmatched junction bases: 14. This CDR3 has 16 amino acids.

This clonotype was counted between two and nine times. V and J are TRBV30 and TRBJ2-1, with TRBD2 matching 8 bases. The V gene end was trimmed by 4 bases and the J gene end by 8 bases; junction bases not matched to a gene: 13. The CDR3 runs to 15 residues. Germline CDR1 and CDR2: GTSNPN and SVGIG (reference sequence). The CDR3 reads CAWTVGTRARDEQFF. The DNA of the CDR3 is TGTGCCTGGACCGTCGGGACTAGAGCGCGCGATGAGCAGTTCTTC.

V usage is TRBV5-6 and J usage is TRBJ2-1; D call uncertain. CDR1 is SGHDT, CDR2 YYEEEE, per germline. V lost 4 bases and J lost 5, with 10 bases in between. This CDR3 contains 13 residues. CDR3 amino acids: CASSRGRNNEQFF. For the CDR3, the DNA is TGTGCCAGCAGCCGTGGACGGAACAATGAGCAGTTCTTC.

A few counts support this clonotype. The chain carries TRBV14 and TRBJ2-3, with 7 nucleotides matching TRBD2. Looked up from germline, CDR1 is SGHDN and CDR2 is FVKESK. CDR3 length: 16 amino acids. V gave up 4 bases and J gave up 1 base; unmatched junction bases: 8. CDR3 loop: CASSRSGSGGTDTQYF. The CDR3 DNA sequence: TGTGCCAGCAGCCGTTCTGGAAGCGGGGGCACAGATACGCAGTATTTT.

This clonotype has only a few counts. The CDR3 sequence is CASSLSGTGPSTEAFF. The CDR3 nucleotides are TGTGCCAGCAGTTTATCTGGGACAGGGCCTTCCACTGAAGCTTTCTTT. The chain uses TRBV27 and TRBJ1-1; 9 bases fit TRBD1. The CDR3 sequence is 16 residues long. Trimming at V came to 0 bases and at J to 4 bases, leaving 6 bases not matched to a gene. Germline V CDR1 and CDR2: MNHEY, SMNVEV (reference sequence).

The chain carries TRBV29-1 and TRBJ2-1; D possibly corresponds to TRBD2 (5 bases). This CDR3 contains 11 residues. The germline V and J ends were trimmed by 6 bases and 5 bases, with 8 bases remaining between them. The germline CDR1 and CDR2 sequences are SQVTM and ANQGSEA. The CDR3 region has the DNA TGCAGCGTGAGACTAAACAATGAGCAGTTCTTC. Translated, it gives CSVRLNNEQFF.

The chain carries TRBV3-1 and TRBJ1-2; D is ambiguous. This CDR3 is built from 12 residues. The V and J ends lost 5 bases and 0 bases respectively, with 4 bases between them. The germline V gene has CDR1 LGHDT and CDR2 YNNKEL (reference sequence). The CDR3, as DNA: TGTGCCAGCAGCGGATCTAACTATGGCTACACCTTC. Its protein is CASSGSNYGYTF.

This clonotype was seen a few times. The chain uses TRBV7-9 and TRBJ1-1; D ambiguous. Germline assignment: CDR1 SEHNR and CDR2 FQNEAQ (reference sequence). V shed 1 base and J shed 1 base, with 4 bases lying between them. The CDR3 has 13 amino acids. CDR3 coding DNA: TGTGCCAGCAGCTTAGACAGGAACACTGAAGCTTTCTTT. As protein: CASSLDRNTEAFF.

The sample holds a few counts of this clonotype. The rearrangement uses TRBV6-4 and TRBJ2-1; TRBD1 matches 7 bases. V lost 7 bases to trimming and J lost 0 bases; unmatched junction nucleotides: 3. The CDR3 consists of 14 residues. Looked up from germline, CDR1 is MRHNA and CDR2 is SNTAGT. This CDR3 reads CASTGQSSYNEQFF. DNA of the CDR3: TGTGCCAGCACGGGACAGAGCTCCTACAATGAGCAGTTCTTC.

This clonotype has only one observation. CDR3 nucleotides: TGTGCCAGCAGCCAGGAGTGGTATGGCTACACCTTC. Translated: CASSQEWYGYTF. The chain uses TRBV7-9 and TRBJ1-2; D unresolved. The CDR3 runs to 12 residues. Trimming cost V 5 bases and J 5 bases, with 9 bases left between them. In germline, CDR1 is SEHNR, CDR2 FQNEAQ (reference sequence).